Listed below are T cell receptor beta chains from one sample, sequenced in a study of blood T cell repertoires in COVID-19. Sequencing used immunoSEQ multiplex PCR; TCRdb keeps in-frame clones, though not all of them. This sample has about 50,000 clones, with approximately 85% found just once. Sequencing was performed on peripheral blood. These receptors were taken from a woman aged 55-70 years with acute or convalescent COVID-19. The CDR3 runs from the conserved cysteine through the conserved F or W. A D gene is named only where the DNA matches it firmly. Some rows mark clone size as missing; the rest say once, few, many or name a class of expanded clone.

d_call	v_call	clone_size	j_call	cdr3_aa	cdr3_nt
TRBD2	TRBV5-8	.	TRBJ2-3	CASSRGLAGTTDTQYF	TGTGCCAGCAGCCGCGGACTAGCGGGGACTACAGATACGCAGTATTTT
TRBD1	TRBV6-5	once	TRBJ2-1	CASNLDRGSDEQFF	TGTGCCAGCAACTTGGACAGGGGTTCGGATGAGCAGTTCTTC
TRBD2	TRBV5-6	.	TRBJ2-3	CASSLGPGLVTDTQYF	TGTGCCAGCAGCTTGGGCCCGGGACTAGTCACAGATACGCAGTATTTT
.	TRBV28	.	TRBJ2-7	CASRQGGNSYEQYF	TGTGCCAGCAGACAGGGTGGGAACTCCTACGAGCAGTACTTC
.	TRBV24-1	.	TRBJ2-1	CATSDGTTYNEQFF	TGTGCCACCAGTGACGGGACAACATACAATGAGCAGTTCTTC
TRBD1	TRBV30	.	TRBJ1-2	CASRARDRIYGYTF	TGTGCCTCCAGGGCCAGGGACAGGATCTATGGCTACACCTTC
.	TRBV7-2	.	TRBJ2-7	CASSFSTGPGREQYF	TGTGCCAGCAGCTTTTCGACAGGCCCAGGACGGGAGCAGTACTTC
.	TRBV27	few	TRBJ2-7	CASSGRGIHEQYF	TGTGCCAGCAGTGGTAGGGGTATCCACGAGCAGTACTTC
.	TRBV6-5	.	TRBJ2-7	CASQTQSYEQYF	TGTGCCAGCCAAACCCAGTCCTACGAGCAGTACTTC
.	TRBV6-5	.	TRBJ2-7	CASSYPRTAPYEQYF	TGTGCCAGCAGTTACCCCCGGACTGCACCTTACGAGCAGTACTTC
.	TRBV30	few	TRBJ2-7	CAWSGGRPDYEQYF	TGTGCCTGGAGTGGTGGGCGCCCAGACTACGAGCAGTACTTC
TRBD2	TRBV7-8	.	TRBJ2-3	CASSLNLAGGTDTQYF	TGTGCCAGCAGCTTAAACCTAGCGGGAGGCACAGATACGCAGTATTTT
.	TRBV19	.	TRBJ2-5	CASSIDGGGETQYF	TGTGCCAGTAGTATAGACGGGGGAGGAGAGACCCAGTACTTC
TRBD2	TRBV13	.	TRBJ2-1	CASSLGLAGVTRDEQFF	TGTGCCAGCAGCTTAGGCCTTGCGGGAGTAACACGGGATGAGCAGTTCTTC
TRBD1	TRBV19	.	TRBJ2-7	CASSIFGQGSYEQYF	TGTGCCAGTAGTATTTTTGGACAGGGGTCCTACGAGCAGTACTTC
.	TRBV5-1	.	TRBJ1-1	CASSLEGATEAFF	TGCGCCAGCAGCTTAGAAGGGGCCACTGAAGCTTTCTTT
.	TRBV2	.	TRBJ2-7	CASSRSSGAGYEQYF	TGTGCCAGCAGTCGAAGTTCAGGGGCCGGCTACGAGCAGTACTTC
.	TRBV5-6	.	TRBJ1-1	CASETGPGRNTEAFF	TGTGCCAGTGAAACCGGCCCTGGGCGGAACACTGAAGCTTTCTTT
.	TRBV5-4	.	TRBJ1-5	CASSPTRDRHPNQPQHF	TGTGCCAGCAGCCCTACAAGAGACAGGCACCCCAATCAGCCCCAGCATTTT
.	TRBV5-1	.	TRBJ2-2	CASRMGGNTGELFF	TGCGCCAGCAGAATGGGAGGGAACACCGGGGAGCTGTTTTTT
TRBD1	TRBV3-1/TRBV3-2	few	TRBJ1-4	CASRLTGGGNEKLFF	TGTGCCAGCAGACTTACAGGGGGCGGTAATGAAAAACTGTTTTTT
TRBD2	TRBV7-7	.	TRBJ2-3	CASSLGASGAADTQYF	TGTGCTAGCAGCTTAGGGGCTAGCGGGGCCGCAGATACGCAGTATTTT
TRBD1	TRBV5-1	.	TRBJ1-5	CASSLGQGAGQPQHF	TGCGCCAGCAGCCTTGGACAGGGGGCGGGACAGCCCCAGCATTTT
TRBD1	TRBV5-6	.	TRBJ1-3	CASSLKGDSSGNTIYF	TGTGCCAGCAGCTTGAAGGGGGACAGCTCTGGAAACACCATATATTTT
.	TRBV18	.	TRBJ1-4	CASSQGATNEKLFF	TGTGCCAGCTCACAGGGGGCAACTAATGAAAAACTGTTTTTT
.	TRBV5-6	.	TRBJ1-5	CASSLTFPPPGGVDQPQHF	TGTGCCAGCAGCTTGACTTTCCCCCCGCCGGGGGGGGTTGATCAGCCCCAGCATTTT
.	TRBV7-9	.	TRBJ1-6	CASSSSQGSNSPLHF	TGTGCCAGCAGCTCCTCACAGGGTTCGAATTCACCCCTCCACTTT
TRBD1	TRBV6-6	few	TRBJ2-1	CASSQVGQGSYNEQFF	TGTGCCAGCAGTCAAGTCGGACAGGGGAGTTACAATGAGCAGTTCTTC
.	TRBV7-6	.	TRBJ1-4	CASSQAGHRGEKLFF	TGTGCCAGCAGCCAAGCGGGACACCGTGGAGAAAAACTGTTTTTT